This T cell receptor (beta chain) was recovered during a study of blood T cells in healthy people across ages. General study points: Unsorted PBMC input precluded a conclusive naive versus antigen-experienced comparison.

Per-sample PBMC isolation yielded at least 6 million cells. Alongside a J-beta primer mix, a sample-barcoded 5' primer served in a second PCR lasting about 7 to 12 cycles. In TCRdb, the 5' RACE reads were re-called with MiXCR into one record per CDR3 protein. The sample yields some 1,800,000 distinct CDR3 sequences, about two fifths seen once. A note on this clonotype: Its cognate antigen is unknown.

V lost 5 bases to trimming and J lost 8 bases; unmatched junction nucleotides: 14. This CDR3 has 16 residues. Germline CDR1 and CDR2: MDHEN and SYDVKM. V is TRBV28 and J is TRBJ1-4, with 7 bases that match TRBD1. The clonotype was recovered from a human donor in good health. The sequenced sample was blood. As DNA, the CDR3 is TGTGCCAGCAGTCTAAAACTGGACAGGTCGACGGAAAAACTGTTTTTT. It translates to CASSLKLDRSTEKLFF.